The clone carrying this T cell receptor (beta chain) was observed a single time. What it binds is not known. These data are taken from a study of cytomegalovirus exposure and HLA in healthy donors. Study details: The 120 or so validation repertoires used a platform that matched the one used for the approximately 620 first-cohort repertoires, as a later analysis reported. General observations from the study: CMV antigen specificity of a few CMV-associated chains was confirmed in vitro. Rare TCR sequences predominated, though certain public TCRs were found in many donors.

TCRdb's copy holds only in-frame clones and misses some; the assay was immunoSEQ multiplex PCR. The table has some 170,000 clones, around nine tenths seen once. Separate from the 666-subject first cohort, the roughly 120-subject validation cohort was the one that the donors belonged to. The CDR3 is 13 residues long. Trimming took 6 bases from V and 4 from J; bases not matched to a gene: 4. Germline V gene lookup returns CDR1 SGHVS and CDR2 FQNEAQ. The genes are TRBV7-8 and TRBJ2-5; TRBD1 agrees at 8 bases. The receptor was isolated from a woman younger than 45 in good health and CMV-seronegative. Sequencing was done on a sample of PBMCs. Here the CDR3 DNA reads TGTGCCAGCAGACGGACAGGGAGAGAGACCCAGTACTTC. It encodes CASRRTGRETQYF. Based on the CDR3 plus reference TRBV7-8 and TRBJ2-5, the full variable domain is GAGVSQSPRYKVAKRGQDVALRCDPISGHVSLFWYQQALGQGPEFLTYFQNEAQLDKSGLPSDRFFAERPEGSVSTLKIQRTQQEDSAVYLCASRRTGRETQYFGPGTRLLVL.